This T cell receptor beta chain is drawn from a study of T cells in Graves' hyperthyroidism and ophthalmopathy. The patients, who ranged from 18 to 65 in age, presented with newly diagnosed hyperthyroidism lasting under 2 months. Lactation, pregnancy, other autoimmune disease or uncontrolled infection led to exclusion of patients. The CDR3 consists of 14 residues. Unmatched junction bases numbered 9, after V lost 4 bases and J lost 6 bases. The V gene's germline CDR1 is DFQATT and CDR2 SNEGSKA (reference sequence). This clonotype was detected many times. Using RNA transcripts as the source, TCR beta CDR3 regions were amplified. Researchers ran a first-round RT-PCR on the TCR CDR3 using the HTBI primer set. TCRdb independently ran MiXCR on the multiplex PCR reads; one entry per CDR3 protein. The table lists about 96,000 distinct CDR3 sequences, around 50% of them singletons.

The receptor's source is a woman in her thirties or forties with Graves' hyperthyroidism. The sequencing sample was made of blood. V is TRBV20-1 and J is TRBJ1-1; 9 bases line up with TRBD1. The CDR3 sequence: CSAINTGGGPEAFF. CDR3 bases: TGCAGTGCTATCAATACAGGGGGCGGACCTGAAGCTTTCTTT.